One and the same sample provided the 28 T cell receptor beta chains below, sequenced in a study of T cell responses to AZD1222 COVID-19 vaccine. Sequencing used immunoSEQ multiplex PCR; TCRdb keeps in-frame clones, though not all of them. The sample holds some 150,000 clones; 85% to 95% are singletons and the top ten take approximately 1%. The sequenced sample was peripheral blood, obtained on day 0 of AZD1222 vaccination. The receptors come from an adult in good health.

CDR3 protein: CASSIDWQGKAFF. The CDR3 region has the DNA TGTGCCAGTAGTATAGATTGGCAGGGGAAAGCTTTCTTT. J is TRBJ1-1 and V is TRBV19; D perhaps matches TRBD1 (6 bases). Looked up from germline, CDR1 is LNHDA and CDR2 is SQIVND (reference sequence). V was trimmed by 0 bases and J by 9 bases, leaving 11 bases between them. The CDR3 is 13 amino acids. Based on the CDR3 plus reference TRBV19 and TRBJ1-1, the full variable domain is DGGITQSPKYLFRKEGQNVTLSCEQNLNHDAMYWYRQDPGQGLRLIYYSQIVNDFQKGDIAEGYSVSREKKESFPLTVTSAQKNPTAFYLCASSIDWQGKAFFGQGTRLTVV.

The CDR3 loop reads CASSSYPNTEAFF. The CDR3 DNA reads TGTGCCAGCAGCTCTTACCCGAACACTGAAGCTTTCTTT. The chain employs TRBV11-3 and TRBJ1-1, with D uncertain. This CDR3 has 13 amino acids. From germline, CDR1 is SGHNT and CDR2 YENEEA. V gave up 4 bases and J gave up 1 base, with 7 bases separating them. Using reference TRBV11-3 and TRBJ1-1 for the parts outside the CDR3, the full variable domain is EAGVVQSPRYKIIEKKQPVAFWCNPISGHNTLYWYLQNLGQGPELLIRYENEEAVDDSQLPKDRFSAERLKGVDSTLKIQPAELGDSAVYLCASSSYPNTEAFFGQGTRLTVV.

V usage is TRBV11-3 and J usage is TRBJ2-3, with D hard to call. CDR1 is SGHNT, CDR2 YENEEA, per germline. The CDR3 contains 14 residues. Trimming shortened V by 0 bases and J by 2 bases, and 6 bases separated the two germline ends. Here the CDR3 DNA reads TGTGCCAGCAGCTTAGACCGTTACACAGATACGCAGTATTTT. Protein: CASSLDRYTDTQYF.

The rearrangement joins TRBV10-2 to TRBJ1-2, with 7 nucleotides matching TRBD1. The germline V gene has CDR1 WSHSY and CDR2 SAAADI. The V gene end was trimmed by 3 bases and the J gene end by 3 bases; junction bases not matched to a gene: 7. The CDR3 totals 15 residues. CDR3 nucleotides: TGCGCCAGCAGTGACCCAGTAGGGGGCGACTATGGCTACACCTTC. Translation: CASSDPVGGDYGYTF.

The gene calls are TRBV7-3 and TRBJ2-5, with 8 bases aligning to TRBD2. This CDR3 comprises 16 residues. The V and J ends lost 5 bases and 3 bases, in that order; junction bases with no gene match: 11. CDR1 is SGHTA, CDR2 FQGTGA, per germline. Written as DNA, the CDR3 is TGTGCCAGCAGCCGCCGGGGGGGCAATTTGGAAGAGACCCAGTACTTC. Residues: CASSRRGGNLEETQYF.

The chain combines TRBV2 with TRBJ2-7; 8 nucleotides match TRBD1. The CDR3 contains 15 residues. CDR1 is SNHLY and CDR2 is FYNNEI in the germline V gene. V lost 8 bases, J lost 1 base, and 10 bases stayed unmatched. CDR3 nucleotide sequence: TGTGCCAGCGACGCCGGACAGGGTCAGTCCTACGAGCAGTACTTC. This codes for CASDAGQGQSYEQYF.

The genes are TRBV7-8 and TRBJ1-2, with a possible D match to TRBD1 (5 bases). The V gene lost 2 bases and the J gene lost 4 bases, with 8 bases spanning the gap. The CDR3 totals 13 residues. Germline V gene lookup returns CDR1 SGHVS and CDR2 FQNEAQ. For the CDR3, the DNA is TGTGCCAGCAGCTTATTAGGGACCTATGGCTACACCTTC. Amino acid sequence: CASSLLGTYGYTF.

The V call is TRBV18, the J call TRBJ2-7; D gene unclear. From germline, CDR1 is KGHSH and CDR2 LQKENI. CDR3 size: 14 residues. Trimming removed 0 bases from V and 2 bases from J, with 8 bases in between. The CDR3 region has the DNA TGTGCCAGCTCACCACCAGGGAAGCCCTACGAGCAGTACTTC. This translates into CASSPPGKPYEQYF. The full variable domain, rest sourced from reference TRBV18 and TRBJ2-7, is NAGVMQNPRHLVRRRGQEARLRCSPMKGHSHVYWYRQLPEEGLKFMVYLQKENIIDESGMPKERFSAEFPKEGPSILRIQQVVRGDSAAYFCASSPPGKPYEQYFGPGTRLTVT.

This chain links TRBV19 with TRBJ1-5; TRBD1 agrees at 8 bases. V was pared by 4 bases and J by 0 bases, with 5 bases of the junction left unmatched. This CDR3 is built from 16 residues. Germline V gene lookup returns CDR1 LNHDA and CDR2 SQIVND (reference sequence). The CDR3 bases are TGTGCCAGTAGTAAGACAGGGGCGTATAGCAATCAGCCCCAGCATTTT. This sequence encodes CASSKTGAYSNQPQHF.

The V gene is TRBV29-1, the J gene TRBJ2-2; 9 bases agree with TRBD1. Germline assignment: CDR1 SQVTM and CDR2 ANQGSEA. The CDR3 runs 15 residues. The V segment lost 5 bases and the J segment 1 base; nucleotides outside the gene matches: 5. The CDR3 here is CSVLQGAGNTGELFF. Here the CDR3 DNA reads TGCAGCGTTTTACAGGGGGCAGGGAACACCGGGGAGCTGTTTTTT.

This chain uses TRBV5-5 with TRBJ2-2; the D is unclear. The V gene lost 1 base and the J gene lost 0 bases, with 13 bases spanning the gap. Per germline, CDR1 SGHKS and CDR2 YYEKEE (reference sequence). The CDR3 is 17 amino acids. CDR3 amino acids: CASSLPPPSSNTGELFF. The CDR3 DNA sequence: TGTGCCAGCAGCTTGCCCCCCCCCAGTTCGAACACCGGGGAGCTGTTTTTT.

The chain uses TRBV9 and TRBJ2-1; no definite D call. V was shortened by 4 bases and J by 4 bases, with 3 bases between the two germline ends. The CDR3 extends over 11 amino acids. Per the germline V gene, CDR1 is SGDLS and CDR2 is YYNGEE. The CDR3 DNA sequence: TGTGCCAGCAGCAAGTACAATGAGCAGTTCTTC. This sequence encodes CASSKYNEQFF.

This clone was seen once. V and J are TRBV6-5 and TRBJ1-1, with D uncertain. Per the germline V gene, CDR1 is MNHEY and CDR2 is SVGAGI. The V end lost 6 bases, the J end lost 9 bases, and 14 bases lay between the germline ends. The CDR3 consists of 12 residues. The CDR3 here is CASSGSEFKAFF. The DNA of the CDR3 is TGTGCCAGCAGCGGGTCCGAGTTCAAAGCTTTCTTT.

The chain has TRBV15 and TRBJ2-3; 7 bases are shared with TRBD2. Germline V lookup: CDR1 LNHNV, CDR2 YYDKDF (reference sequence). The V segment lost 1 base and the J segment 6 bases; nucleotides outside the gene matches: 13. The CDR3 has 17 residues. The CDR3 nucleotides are TGTGCCACCAGCAGAGGCCCAGCCGGGGGGACTGGTGATACGCAGTATTTT. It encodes CATSRGPAGGTGDTQYF.

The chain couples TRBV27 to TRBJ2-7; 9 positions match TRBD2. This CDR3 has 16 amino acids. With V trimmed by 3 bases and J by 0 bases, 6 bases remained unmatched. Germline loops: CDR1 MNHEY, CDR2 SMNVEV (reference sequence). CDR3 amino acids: CASSFWRGGSSYEQYF. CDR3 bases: TGTGCCAGCAGTTTCTGGCGGGGGGGGAGCTCCTACGAGCAGTACTTC.

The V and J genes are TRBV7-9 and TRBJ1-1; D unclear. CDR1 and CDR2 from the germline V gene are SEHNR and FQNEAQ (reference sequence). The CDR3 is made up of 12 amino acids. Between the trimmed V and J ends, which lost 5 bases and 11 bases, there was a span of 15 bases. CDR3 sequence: CASSRRPRPAFF. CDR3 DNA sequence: TGTGCCAGCAGCCGACGACCCCGGCCGGCTTTCTTT.

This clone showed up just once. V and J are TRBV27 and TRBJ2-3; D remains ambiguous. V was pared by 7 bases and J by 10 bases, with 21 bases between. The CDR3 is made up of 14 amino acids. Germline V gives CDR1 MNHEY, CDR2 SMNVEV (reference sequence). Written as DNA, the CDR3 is TGTGCCAGCACGGGCCTTATAAGTACGGGTGCGCAGTATTTT. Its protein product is CASTGLISTGAQYF.

CDR3 residues: CASSSNSHPGNTIYF. DNA for the CDR3: TGTGCCAGCAGTTCCAACAGTCACCCGGGAAACACCATATATTTT. The V and J genes are TRBV27 and TRBJ1-3, with D unresolved. Deletions cut 4 bases from V and 4 bases from J, with 14 bases between. The CDR3 is made up of 15 amino acids. Germline-derived CDR1 and CDR2 are MNHEY and SMNVEV (reference sequence).

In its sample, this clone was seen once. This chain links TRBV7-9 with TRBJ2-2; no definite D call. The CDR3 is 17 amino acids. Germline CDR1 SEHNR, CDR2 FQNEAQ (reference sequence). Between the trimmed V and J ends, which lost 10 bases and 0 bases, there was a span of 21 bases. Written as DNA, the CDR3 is TGTGCCACCCCTACACGTAGATGGCAGTCGAACACCGGGGAGCTGTTTTTT. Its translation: CATPTRRWQSNTGELFF.

CDR3 DNA: TGTGCCTGGAGTCCTCGGGACTCAATTGCGGGCTACACCTTC. As protein: CAWSPRDSIAGYTF. The rearrangement joins TRBV30 to TRBJ1-2; D perhaps matches TRBD1 (5 bases). Looked up from germline, CDR1 is GTSNPN and CDR2 is SVGIG (reference sequence). Between the trimmed V and J ends, which lost 2 bases and 8 bases, there was a span of 18 bases. The CDR3 loop spans 14 amino acids. Full variable domain (rest looked up from reference TRBV30 and TRBJ1-2): SQTIHQWPATLVQPVGSPLSLECTVEGTSNPNLYWYRQAAGRGLQLLFYSVGIGQISSEVPQNLSASRPQDRQFILSSKKLLLSDSGFYLCAWSPRDSIAGYTFGSGTRLTVV.

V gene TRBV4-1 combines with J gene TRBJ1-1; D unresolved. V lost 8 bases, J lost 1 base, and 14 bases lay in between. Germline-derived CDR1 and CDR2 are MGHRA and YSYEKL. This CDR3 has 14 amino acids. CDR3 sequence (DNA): TGCGCCAGCTCTCCGGCCGGGGAGAACACTGAAGCTTTCTTT. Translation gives CASSPAGENTEAFF.

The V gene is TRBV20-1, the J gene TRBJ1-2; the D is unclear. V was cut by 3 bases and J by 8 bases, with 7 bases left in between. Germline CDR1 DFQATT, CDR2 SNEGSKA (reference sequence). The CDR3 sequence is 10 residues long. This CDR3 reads CSASIGGYTF. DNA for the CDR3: TGCAGTGCTAGCATCGGCGGCTACACCTTC.

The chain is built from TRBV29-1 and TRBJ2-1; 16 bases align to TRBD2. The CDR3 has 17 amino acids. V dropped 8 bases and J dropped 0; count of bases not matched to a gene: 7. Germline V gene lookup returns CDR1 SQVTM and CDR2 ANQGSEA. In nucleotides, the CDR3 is TGCAGCCTGTCGGGACTAGCGGGGGGGCACTCCTACAATGAGCAGTTCTTC. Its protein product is CSLSGLAGGHSYNEQFF.

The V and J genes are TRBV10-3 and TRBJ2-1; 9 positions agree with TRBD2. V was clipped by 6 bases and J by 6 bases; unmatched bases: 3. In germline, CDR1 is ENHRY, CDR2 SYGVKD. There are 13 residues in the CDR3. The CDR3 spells CAIRWTSANEQFF. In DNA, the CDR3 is TGTGCCATCAGGTGGACTAGCGCCAATGAGCAGTTCTTC.

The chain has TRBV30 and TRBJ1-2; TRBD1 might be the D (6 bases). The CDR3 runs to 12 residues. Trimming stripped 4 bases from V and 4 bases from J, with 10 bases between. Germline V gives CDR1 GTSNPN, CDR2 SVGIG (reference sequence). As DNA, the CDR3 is TGTGCCTGGACCGGACAGCTCTATGGCTACACCTTC. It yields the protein CAWTGQLYGYTF.

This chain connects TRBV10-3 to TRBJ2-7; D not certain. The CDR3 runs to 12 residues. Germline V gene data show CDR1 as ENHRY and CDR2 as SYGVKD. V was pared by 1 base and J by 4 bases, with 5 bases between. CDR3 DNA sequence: TGTGCCATCAGTGAGTGGGAATACGAGCAGTACTTC. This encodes CAISEWEYEQYF.

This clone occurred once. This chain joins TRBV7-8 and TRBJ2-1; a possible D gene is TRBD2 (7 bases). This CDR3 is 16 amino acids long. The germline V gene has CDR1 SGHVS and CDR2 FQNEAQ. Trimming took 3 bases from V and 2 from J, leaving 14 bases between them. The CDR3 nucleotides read TGTGCCAGCAGCTTGGTGGGGGGGCCGGCCTACAATGAGCAGTTCTTC. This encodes CASSLVGGPAYNEQFF.

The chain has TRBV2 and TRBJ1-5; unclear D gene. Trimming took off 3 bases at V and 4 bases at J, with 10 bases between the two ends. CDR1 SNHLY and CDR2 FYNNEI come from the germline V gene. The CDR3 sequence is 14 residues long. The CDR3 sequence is CASSDRTGNQPQHF. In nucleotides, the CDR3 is TGTGCCAGCAGTGATCGGACGGGTAATCAGCCCCAGCATTTT.